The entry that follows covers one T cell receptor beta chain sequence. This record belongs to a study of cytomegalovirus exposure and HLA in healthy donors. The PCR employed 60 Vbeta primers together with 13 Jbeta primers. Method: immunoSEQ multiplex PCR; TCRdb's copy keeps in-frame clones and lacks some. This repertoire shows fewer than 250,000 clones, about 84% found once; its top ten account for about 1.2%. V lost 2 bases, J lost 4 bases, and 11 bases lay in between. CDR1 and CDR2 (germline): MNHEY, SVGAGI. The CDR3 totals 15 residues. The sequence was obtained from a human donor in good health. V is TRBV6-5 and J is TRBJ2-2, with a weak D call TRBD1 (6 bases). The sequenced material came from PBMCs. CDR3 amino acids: CASSYRVRGTGELFF. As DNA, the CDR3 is TGTGCCAGCAGTTACCGGGTCAGGGGCACCGGGGAGCTGTTTTTT.